Given below is one T cell receptor (beta chain) in context. There is no known antigen for this receptor. Base quality data are lacking; no much larger clone is found one base away. The record originates from a study of T cells in Graves' hyperthyroidism and ophthalmopathy (dated by TCRdb to between 2018 and 2021). As for the study more broadly: Peripheral blood was collected at initial diagnosis, before any treatment. The roughly 100 discovery patients were randomly divided into training and test sets at a 7:3 ratio. After sampling, hyperthyroidism patients received methimazole starting at 30 mg daily, and ophthalmopathy patients received high-dose intravenous methylprednisolone. Thyroid tissue and blood T-cell repertoires from more than five Graves' hyperthyroidism patients were also compared in the study. Whether ophthalmopathy could be predicted prospectively was tested in an independent validation cohort made up of 18 to 20 hyperthyroidism patients plus 17 patients who later progressed to ophthalmopathy. To identify TCR V-J signatures that set the groups apart, the researchers used a discovery cohort of about a hundred patients, made up of under 50 with Graves' ophthalmopathy and about 60 with stable Graves' hyperthyroidism. TCR Vbeta CDR3 sequencing of some 140 peripheral blood samples (over 40 ophthalmopathy, over 70 hyperthyroidism and about 17 progressor patients) is reported in the paper. Overall results and qualifications from the work: Most expanded thyroid clonotypes (frequency above 0.001) were also found in blood, which suggests that blood repertoires may mirror thyroid immune responses. During validation, the model predicted progression to ophthalmopathy a median of approximately six months ahead of onset, with more than 55% sensitivity and about 72% specificity. A 13 V-J signature model separated ophthalmopathy from stable hyperthyroidism, with around 90% sensitivity and roughly 81% specificity in cross-validation and 80%/75% in testing. No statistical method was used to set the sample size in advance, and investigators knew the group allocation.

Cut back by 7 bases and 0 bases, the V and J ends lie 16 bases apart. The germline V gene yields MDHEN for CDR1 and SYDVKM for CDR2. From the cysteine up to the phenylalanine, the CDR3 has a length of 15 residues. Only the CDR3 DNA stays, 45 bases, in frame from base 1. Hyperthyroidism patients were aged 18 to 65 years and newly diagnosed, with disease duration of less than 2 months. Any patient with an uncontrolled infection, another autoimmune disease, pregnancy or lactation was excluded. Diagnoses were based on clinical symptoms, serum thyroxine and TRAb, thyroid ultrasound and orbital computed tomography. Blood from progressor patients was drawn when they were first diagnosed with hyperthyroidism, before any ophthalmopathy symptoms appeared. PBMCs were separated from roughly 10 ml of fresh peripheral blood using Ficoll-Paque density gradient centrifugation. Patients classed as progressors first received a Graves' hyperthyroidism diagnosis and then went on to develop ophthalmopathy during follow-up. Total RNA was extracted using Trizol reagent, and RNA quality was assessed on an Agilent 2100 Bioanalyzer.

Amplification of TCR beta CDR3 regions was carried out from RNA transcripts. The TCR CDR3 was subjected to a first round of RT-PCR using the HTBI primer set and the Qiagen OneStep RT-PCR kit. A second multiplex PCR round built the libraries, followed by size selection and purification. Libraries were sequenced paired-end with 100 bp reads on an Illumina HiSeq2000. The paper's data handling went like this. SOAPnuke was used to process the raw data, removing reads that contained adapters or uncalled bases, had a mean Phred below 15, or lacked an exact match to the constant primer or identifier. High-quality paired reads were merged with COPE v1.2.5, and unique nucleotide sequences were defined as clonotypes. MiTCR v1.1 was used to align the clonotypes against IMGT TRBV, TRBD and TRBJ reference segments. Analysis was restricted to V-J combinations with a frequency above 0.0001, which covered 98% to 99.2% of repertoires. A TCS score was defined as the ratio between F50 (clonal expansion) and ExV (chaos), using BLOSUM62-based TCRdist between CDR3 peptides within each V-J. Welch's t-statistics and random forest reduced fewer than 600 V-J features to 10 to 15, which were used in a naive Bayes classifier (R e1071). The public reads were reanalyzed by TCRdb: fastp trimming at Q25, MiXCR alignment, in-frame beta chains only. Each CDR3 protein gets just one entry, which takes the most common genes and DNA from the rows behind it. TCRdb's processing, not the study's, gives the V and J calls here. This sample comprises almost 600,000 distinct CDR3 sequences, approximately 15% of them detected only once. Of the sample, almost 6% falls within the top ten clones.

The sequence was collected from a woman younger than 45 with Graves' hyperthyroidism that later progressed to Graves' ophthalmopathy. This receptor chain uses TRBV28 and TRBJ2-7, and the D gene may be TRBD2, 6 bases matching. Sequencing was carried out using blood. The DNA sequence follows: TGTGCCAGCATTTCTTTAGCGGATAACTCCTACGAGCAGTACTTC. It encodes CASISLADNSYEQYF.